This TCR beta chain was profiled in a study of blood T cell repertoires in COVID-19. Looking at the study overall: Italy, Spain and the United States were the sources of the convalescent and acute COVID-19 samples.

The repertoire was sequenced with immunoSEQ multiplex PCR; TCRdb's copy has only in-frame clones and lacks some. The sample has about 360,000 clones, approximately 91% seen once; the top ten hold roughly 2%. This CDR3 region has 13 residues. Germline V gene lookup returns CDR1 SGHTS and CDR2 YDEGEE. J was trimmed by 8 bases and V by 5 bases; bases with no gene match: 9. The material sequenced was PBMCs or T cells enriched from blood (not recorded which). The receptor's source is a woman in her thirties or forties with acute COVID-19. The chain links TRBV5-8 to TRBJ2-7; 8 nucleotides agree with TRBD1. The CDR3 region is CASRGTGKFQQYF. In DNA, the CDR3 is TGTGCCAGCAGAGGGACAGGTAAATTCCAGCAGTACTTC.